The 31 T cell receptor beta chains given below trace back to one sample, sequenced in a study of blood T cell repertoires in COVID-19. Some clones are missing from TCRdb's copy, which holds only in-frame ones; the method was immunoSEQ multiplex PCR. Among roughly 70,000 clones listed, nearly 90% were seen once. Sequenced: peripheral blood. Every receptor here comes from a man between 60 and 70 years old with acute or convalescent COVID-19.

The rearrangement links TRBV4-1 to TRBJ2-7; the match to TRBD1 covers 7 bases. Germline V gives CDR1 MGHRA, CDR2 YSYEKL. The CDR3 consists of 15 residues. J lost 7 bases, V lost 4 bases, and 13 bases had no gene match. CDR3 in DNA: TGCGCCAGCAGCCTAGAGCACTCAGGGGGATCTGAGCAGTACTTC. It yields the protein CASSLEHSGGSEQYF.

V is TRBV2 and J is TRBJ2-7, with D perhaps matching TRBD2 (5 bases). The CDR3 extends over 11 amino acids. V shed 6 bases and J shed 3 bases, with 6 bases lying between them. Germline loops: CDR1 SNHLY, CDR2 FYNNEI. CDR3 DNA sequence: TGTGCCAGCAGGAGGGACTACGAGCAGTACTTC. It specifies CASRRDYEQYF.

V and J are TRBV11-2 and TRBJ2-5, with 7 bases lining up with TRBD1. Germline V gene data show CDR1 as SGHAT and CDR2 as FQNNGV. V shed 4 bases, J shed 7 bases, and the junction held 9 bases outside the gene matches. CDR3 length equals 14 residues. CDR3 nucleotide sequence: TGTGCCAGCAGCTCTAAGGCAGGGGGATTGACCCAGTACTTC. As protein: CASSSKAGGLTQYF.

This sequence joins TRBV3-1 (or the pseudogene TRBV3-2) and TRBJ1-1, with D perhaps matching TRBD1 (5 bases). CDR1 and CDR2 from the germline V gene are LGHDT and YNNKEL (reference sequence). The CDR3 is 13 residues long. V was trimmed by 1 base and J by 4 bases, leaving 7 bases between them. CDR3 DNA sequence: TGTGCCAGCAGCCAAGCTCAGGGCACTGAAGCTTTCTTT. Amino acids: CASSQAQGTEAFF.

The CDR3 sequence is CATSDRTPGSDTQYF. The CDR3, as DNA: TGTGCCACCAGTGATCGAACCCCAGGGTCAGATACGCAGTATTTT. The rearrangement uses TRBV24-1 and TRBJ2-3; perhaps TRBD1 as D (5 bases). V gave up 3 bases and J gave up 4 bases, with 13 bases separating them. Germline assignment: CDR1 KGHDR and CDR2 SFDVKD. This CDR3 comprises 15 residues.

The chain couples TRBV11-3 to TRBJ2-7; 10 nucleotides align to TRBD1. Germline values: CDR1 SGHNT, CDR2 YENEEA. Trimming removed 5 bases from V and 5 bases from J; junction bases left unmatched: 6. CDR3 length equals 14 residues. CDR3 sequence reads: CASSPRTGGNEQYF. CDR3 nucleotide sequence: TGTGCCAGCAGCCCCCGGACAGGGGGAAACGAGCAGTACTTC.

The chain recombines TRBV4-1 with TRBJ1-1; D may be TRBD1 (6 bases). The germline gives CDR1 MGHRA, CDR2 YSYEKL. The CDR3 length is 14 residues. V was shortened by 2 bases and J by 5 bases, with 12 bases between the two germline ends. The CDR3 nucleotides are TGCGCCAGCAGCCAAATCAATAGGGGGACTGAAGCTTTCTTT. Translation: CASSQINRGTEAFF.

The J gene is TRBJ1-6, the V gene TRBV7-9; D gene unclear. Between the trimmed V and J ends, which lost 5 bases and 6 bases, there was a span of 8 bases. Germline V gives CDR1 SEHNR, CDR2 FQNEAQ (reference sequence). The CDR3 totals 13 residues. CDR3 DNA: TGTGCCAGCAGCCCTACTGTTAATTCACCCCTCCACTTT. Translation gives CASSPTVNSPLHF.

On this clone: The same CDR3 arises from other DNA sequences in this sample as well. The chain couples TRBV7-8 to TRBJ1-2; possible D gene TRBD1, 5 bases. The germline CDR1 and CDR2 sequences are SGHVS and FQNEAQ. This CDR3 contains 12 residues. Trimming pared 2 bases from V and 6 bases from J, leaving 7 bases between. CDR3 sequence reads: CASSLKGDGYTF. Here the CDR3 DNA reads TGTGCCAGCAGCTTAAAAGGGGATGGCTACACCTTC.

The CDR3 here is CASSDRGFTNQPQHF. CDR3 in DNA: TGTGCCAGCTCGGACAGGGGGTTTACAAATCAGCCCCAGCATTTT. This chain links TRBV6-5 with TRBJ1-5; 10 bases are shared with TRBD1. CDR1 MNHEY and CDR2 SVGAGI come from the germline V gene. The CDR3 has 15 amino acids. The trim removed 8 bases at V and 4 bases at J, leaving 8 bases unmatched.

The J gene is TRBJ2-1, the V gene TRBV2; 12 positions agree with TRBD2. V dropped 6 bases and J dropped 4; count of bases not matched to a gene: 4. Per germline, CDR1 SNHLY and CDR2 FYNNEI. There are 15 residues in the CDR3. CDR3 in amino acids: CASSRTSGAYNEQFF. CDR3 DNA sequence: TGTGCCAGCAGCCGGACTAGCGGGGCTTACAATGAGCAGTTCTTC.

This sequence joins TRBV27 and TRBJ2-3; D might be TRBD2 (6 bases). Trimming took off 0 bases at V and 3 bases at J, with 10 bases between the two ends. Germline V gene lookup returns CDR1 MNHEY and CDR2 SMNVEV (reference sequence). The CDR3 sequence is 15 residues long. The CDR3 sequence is CASSLSGTQTDTQYF. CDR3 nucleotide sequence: TGTGCCAGCAGTTTATCCGGGACTCAAACAGATACGCAGTATTTT.

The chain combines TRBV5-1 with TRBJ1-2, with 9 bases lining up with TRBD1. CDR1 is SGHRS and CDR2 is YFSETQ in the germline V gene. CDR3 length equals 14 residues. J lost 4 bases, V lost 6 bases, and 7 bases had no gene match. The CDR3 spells CASNQGTGPYGYTF. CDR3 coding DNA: TGCGCCAGCAACCAAGGGACAGGGCCCTATGGCTACACCTTC.

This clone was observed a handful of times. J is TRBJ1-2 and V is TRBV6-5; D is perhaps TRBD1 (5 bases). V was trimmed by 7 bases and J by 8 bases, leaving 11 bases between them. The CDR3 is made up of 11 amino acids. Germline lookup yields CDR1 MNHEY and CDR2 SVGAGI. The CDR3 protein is CASTPGFGYTF. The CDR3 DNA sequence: TGTGCCAGCACTCCAGGGTTCGGCTACACCTTC.

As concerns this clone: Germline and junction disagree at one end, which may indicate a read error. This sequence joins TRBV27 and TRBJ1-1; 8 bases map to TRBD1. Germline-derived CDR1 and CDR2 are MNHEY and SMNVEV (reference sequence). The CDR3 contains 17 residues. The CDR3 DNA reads TGTGCCAGCAGTTTCCGACTCCGGACAGGGAGGAACGCTGAAGCTTTCTTT. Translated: CASSFRLRTGRNAEAFF.

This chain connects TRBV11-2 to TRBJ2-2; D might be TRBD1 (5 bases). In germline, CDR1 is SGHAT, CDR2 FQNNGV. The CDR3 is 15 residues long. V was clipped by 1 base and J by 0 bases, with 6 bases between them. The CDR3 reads CASSLGQPNTGELFF. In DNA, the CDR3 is TGTGCCAGCAGCTTAGGACAGCCGAACACCGGGGAGCTGTTTTTT.

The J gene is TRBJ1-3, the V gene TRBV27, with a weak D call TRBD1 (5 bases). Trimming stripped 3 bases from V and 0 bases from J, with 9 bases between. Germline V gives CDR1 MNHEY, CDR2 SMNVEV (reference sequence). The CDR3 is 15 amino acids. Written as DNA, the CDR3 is TGTGCCAGCAGTTTTCGGGGGGGCTCTGGAAACACCATATATTTT. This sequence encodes CASSFRGGSGNTIYF.

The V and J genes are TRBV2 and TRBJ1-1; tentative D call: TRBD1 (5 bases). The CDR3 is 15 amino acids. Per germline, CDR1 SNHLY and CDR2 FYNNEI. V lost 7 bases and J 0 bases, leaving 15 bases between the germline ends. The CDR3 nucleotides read TGTGCCAGCACGGGGGGTGGTACCCTGAACACTGAAGCTTTCTTT. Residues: CASTGGGTLNTEAFF.

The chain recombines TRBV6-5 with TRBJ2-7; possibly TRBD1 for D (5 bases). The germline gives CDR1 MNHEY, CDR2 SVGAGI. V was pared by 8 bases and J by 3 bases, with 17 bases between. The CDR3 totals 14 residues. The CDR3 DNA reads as TGTGCCAGCTTCGAAAGGGGCAGGGACTACGAGCAGTACTTC. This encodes CASFERGRDYEQYF.

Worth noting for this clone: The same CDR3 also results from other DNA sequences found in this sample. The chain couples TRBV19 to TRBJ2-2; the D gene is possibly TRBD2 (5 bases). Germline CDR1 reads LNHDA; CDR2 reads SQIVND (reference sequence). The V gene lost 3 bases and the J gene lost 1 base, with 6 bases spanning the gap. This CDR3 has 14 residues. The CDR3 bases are TGTGCCAGTAGTATCCGGGGGAACACCGGGGAGCTGTTTTTT. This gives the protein CASSIRGNTGELFF.

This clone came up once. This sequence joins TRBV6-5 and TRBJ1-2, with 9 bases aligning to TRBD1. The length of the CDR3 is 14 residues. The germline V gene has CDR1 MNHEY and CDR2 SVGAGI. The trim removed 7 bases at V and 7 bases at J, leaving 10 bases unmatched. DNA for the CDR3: TGTGCCAGCACCGGGACAGGGCCAGGGGGTGGCTACACCTTC. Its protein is CASTGTGPGGGYTF.

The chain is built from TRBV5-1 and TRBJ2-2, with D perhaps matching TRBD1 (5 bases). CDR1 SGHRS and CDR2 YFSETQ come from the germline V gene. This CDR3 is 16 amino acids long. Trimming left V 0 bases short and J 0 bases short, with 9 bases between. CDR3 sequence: CASSLGLGPNTGELFF. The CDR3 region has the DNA TGCGCCAGCAGCTTGGGGTTGGGGCCGAACACCGGGGAGCTGTTTTTT.

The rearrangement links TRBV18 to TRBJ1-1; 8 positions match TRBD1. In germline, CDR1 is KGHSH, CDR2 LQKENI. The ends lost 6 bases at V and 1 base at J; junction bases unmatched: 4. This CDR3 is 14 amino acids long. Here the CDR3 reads CASSPDRANTEAFF. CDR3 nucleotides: TGTGCCAGCTCTCCGGACAGGGCGAACACTGAAGCTTTCTTT.

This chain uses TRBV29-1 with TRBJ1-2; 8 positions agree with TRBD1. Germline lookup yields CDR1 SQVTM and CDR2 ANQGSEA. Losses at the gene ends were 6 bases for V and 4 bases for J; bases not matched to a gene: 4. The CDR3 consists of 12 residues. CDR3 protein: CSVTGEIYGYTF. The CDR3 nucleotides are TGCAGCGTGACAGGGGAGATCTATGGCTACACCTTC.

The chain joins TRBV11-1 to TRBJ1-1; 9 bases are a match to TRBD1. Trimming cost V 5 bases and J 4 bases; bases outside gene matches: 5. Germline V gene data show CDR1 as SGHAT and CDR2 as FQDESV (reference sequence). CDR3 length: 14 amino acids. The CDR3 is CASSAQGAGTEAFF. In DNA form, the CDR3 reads TGTGCCAGCAGCGCACAGGGGGCAGGCACTGAAGCTTTCTTT.

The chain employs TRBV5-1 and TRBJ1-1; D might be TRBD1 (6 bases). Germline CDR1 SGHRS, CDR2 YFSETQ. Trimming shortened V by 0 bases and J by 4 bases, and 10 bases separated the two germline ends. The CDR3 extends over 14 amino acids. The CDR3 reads CASSLDRVGTEAFF. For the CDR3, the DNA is TGCGCCAGCAGCTTGGACAGGGTTGGCACTGAAGCTTTCTTT.

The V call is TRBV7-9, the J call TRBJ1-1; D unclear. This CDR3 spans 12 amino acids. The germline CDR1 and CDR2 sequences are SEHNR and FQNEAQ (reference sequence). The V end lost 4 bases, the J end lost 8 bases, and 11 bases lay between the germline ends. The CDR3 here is CASSSPRLEAFF. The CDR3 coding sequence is TGTGCCAGCAGCTCCCCCAGGCTAGAAGCTTTCTTT.

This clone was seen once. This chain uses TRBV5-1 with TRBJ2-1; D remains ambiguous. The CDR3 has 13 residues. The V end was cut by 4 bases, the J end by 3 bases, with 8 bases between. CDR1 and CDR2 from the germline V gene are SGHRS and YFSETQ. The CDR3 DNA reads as TGCGCCAGCAGCCCACCGGGCTACAATGAGCAGTTCTTC. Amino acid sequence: CASSPPGYNEQFF.

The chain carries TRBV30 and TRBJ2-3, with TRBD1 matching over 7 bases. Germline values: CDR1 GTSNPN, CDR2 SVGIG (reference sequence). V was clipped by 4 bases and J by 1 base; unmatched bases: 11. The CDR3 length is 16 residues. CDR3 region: CAWTRDSLTGTDTQYF. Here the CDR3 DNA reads TGTGCCTGGACTCGGGACAGCCTCACGGGCACAGATACGCAGTATTTT.

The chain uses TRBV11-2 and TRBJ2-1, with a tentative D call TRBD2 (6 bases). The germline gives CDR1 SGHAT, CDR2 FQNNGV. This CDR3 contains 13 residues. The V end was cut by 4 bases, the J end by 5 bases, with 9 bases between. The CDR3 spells CASSWEVNNEQFF. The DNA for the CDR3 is TGTGCCAGCAGCTGGGAGGTTAACAATGAGCAGTTCTTC.

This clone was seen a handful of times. The CDR3 nucleotides read TGTGCCAGCAGCTACGGGGGGGTCCGGGAAAAACTGTTTTTT. Its protein is CASSYGGVREKLFF. V is TRBV14 and J is TRBJ1-4; maybe TRBD1 (5 bases). The germline V and J ends were trimmed by 5 bases and 8 bases, with 15 bases remaining between them. CDR3 size: 14 residues. CDR1 is SGHDN, CDR2 FVKESK, per germline.